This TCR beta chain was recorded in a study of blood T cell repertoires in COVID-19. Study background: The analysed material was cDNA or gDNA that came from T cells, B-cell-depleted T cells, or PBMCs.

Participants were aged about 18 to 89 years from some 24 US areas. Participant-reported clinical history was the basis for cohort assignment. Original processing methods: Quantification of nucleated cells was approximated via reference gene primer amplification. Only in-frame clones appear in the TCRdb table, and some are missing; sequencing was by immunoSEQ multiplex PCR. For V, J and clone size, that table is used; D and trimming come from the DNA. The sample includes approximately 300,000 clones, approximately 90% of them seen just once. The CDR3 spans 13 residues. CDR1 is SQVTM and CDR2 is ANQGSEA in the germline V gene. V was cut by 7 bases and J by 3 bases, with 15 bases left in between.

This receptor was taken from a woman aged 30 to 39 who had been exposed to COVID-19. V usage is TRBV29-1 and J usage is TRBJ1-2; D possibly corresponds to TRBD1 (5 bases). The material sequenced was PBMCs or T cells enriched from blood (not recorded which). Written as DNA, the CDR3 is TGCAGCGCCTTGGGGCTGGGGCACTATGGCTACACCTTC. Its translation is CSALGLGHYGYTF. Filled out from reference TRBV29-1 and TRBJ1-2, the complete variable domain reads SAVISQKPSRDICQRGTSLTIQCQVDSQVTMMFWYRQQPGQSLTLIATANQGSEATYESGFVIDKFPISRPNLTFSTLTVSNMSPEDSSIYLCSALGLGHYGYTFGSGTRLTVV.